A single sample is the source of the 6 T cell receptor beta chains below, sequenced in a study of blood T cell repertoires in COVID-19. The assay was immunoSEQ multiplex PCR, and TCRdb's table has in-frame clones only and misses some. This table holds just under 300,000 clones, about 88% found once. The sample taken for sequencing was peripheral blood. The origin of the receptors is a man aged 70-80 years with acute or convalescent COVID-19.

This clone was observed once. The rearrangement links TRBV24-1 to TRBJ2-1, with 7 bases lining up with TRBD1. Germline values: CDR1 KGHDR, CDR2 SFDVKD. The V gene end was trimmed by 4 bases and the J gene end by 5 bases; junction bases not matched to a gene: 4. This CDR3 comprises 14 residues. This chain's CDR3 is CATSEVGQNNEQFF. CDR3 sequence (DNA): TGTGCCACCAGTGAGGTGGGACAGAACAATGAGCAGTTCTTC.

The V call is TRBV11-3, the J call TRBJ1-2; 8 positions agree with TRBD1. Germline V lookup: CDR1 SGHNT, CDR2 YENEEA. This CDR3 spans 13 amino acids. V dropped 3 bases and J dropped 8; count of bases not matched to a gene: 5. Here the CDR3 reads CASSLSGGAGYTF. DNA for the CDR3: TGTGCCAGCAGCTTGTCAGGGGGCGCCGGCTACACCTTC.

The chain employs TRBV27 and TRBJ2-2, with 10 positions matching TRBD1. The CDR3 runs 15 residues. Germline loops: CDR1 MNHEY, CDR2 SMNVEV (reference sequence). The junction had 1 base not matched to a gene; V was cut back by 2 bases and J by 4 bases. This CDR3 reads CASSLGDRGTGELFF. The CDR3 region has the DNA TGTGCCAGCAGTTTAGGGGACAGGGGCACCGGGGAGCTGTTTTTT.

V and J are TRBV5-1 and TRBJ2-2, with TRBD2 identical over 7 bases. The CDR3 sequence is 17 residues long. The germline gives CDR1 SGHRS, CDR2 YFSETQ. The V gene end was trimmed by 1 base and the J gene end by 8 bases; junction bases not matched to a gene: 14. CDR3 protein: CASSLSGTIPFIGELFF. CDR3 nucleotides: TGCGCCAGCAGCTTGTCCGGGACTATTCCATTTATAGGGGAGCTGTTTTTT.

This clone was counted a few times. V usage is TRBV19 and J usage is TRBJ1-2; unclear D gene. V shed 8 bases and J shed 5 bases, with 15 bases lying between them. The CDR3 has 13 residues. Germline CDR1 reads LNHDA; CDR2 reads SQIVND (reference sequence). The CDR3 here is CASRPGMMYGYTF. CDR3 DNA: TGTGCCAGTCGCCCCGGGATGATGTATGGCTACACCTTC. Full variable domain (rest looked up from reference TRBV19 and TRBJ1-2): DGGITQSPKYLFRKEGQNVTLSCEQNLNHDAMYWYRQDPGQGLRLIYYSQIVNDFQKGDIAEGYSVSREKKESFPLTVTSAQKNPTAFYLCASRPGMMYGYTFGSGTRLTVV.

The rearrangement links TRBV20-1 to TRBJ2-1; no firm D call. V was shortened by 0 bases and J by 10 bases, with 7 bases between the two germline ends. Germline V gene lookup returns CDR1 DFQATT and CDR2 SNEGSKA (reference sequence). The CDR3 runs to 11 residues. In nucleotides, the CDR3 is TGCAGTGCTAGAGATTGGCCGGAGCAGTTCTTC. Residues: CSARDWPEQFF.